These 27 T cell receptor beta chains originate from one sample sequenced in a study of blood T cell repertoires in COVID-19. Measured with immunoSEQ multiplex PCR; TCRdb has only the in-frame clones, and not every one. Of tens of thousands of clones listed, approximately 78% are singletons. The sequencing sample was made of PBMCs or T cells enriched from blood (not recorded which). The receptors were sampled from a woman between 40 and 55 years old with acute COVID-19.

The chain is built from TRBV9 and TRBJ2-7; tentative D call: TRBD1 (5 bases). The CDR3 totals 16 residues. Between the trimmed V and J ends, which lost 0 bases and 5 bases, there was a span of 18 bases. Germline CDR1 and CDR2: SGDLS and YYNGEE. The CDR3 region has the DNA TGTGCCAGCAGCGTAGATGGCAGGGCTGGAGAGGACGAGCAGTACTTC. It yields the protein CASSVDGRAGEDEQYF.

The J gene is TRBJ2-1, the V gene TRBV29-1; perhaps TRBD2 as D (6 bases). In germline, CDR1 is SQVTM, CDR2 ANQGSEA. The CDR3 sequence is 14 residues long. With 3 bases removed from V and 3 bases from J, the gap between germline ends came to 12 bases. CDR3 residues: CSVDGGPYYNEQFF. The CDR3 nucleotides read TGCAGCGTTGACGGGGGACCATACTACAATGAGCAGTTCTTC.

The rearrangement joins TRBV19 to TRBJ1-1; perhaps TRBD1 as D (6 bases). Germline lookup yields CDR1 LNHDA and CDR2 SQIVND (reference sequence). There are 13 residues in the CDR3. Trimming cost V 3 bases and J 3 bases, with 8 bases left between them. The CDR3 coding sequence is TGTGCCAGTAGTATTGGACAGTACACTGAAGCTTTCTTT. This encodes CASSIGQYTEAFF. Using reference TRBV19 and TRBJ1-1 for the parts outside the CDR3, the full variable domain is DGGITQSPKYLFRKEGQNVTLSCEQNLNHDAMYWYRQDPGQGLRLIYYSQIVNDFQKGDIAEGYSVSREKKESFPLTVTSAQKNPTAFYLCASSIGQYTEAFFGQGTRLTVV.

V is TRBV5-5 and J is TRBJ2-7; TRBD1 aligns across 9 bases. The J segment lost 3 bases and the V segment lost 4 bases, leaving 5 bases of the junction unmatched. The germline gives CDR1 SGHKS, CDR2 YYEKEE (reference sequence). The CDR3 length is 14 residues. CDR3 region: CASSPWTGDYEQYV. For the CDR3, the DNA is TGTGCCAGCAGCCCGTGGACAGGGGACTACGAGCAGTACGTC.

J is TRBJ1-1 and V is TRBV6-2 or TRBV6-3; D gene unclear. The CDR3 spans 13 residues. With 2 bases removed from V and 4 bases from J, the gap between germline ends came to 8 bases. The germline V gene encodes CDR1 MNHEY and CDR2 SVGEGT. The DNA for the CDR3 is TGTGCCAGCAGTTACGAGATCTTCACTGAAGCTTTCTTT. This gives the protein CASSYEIFTEAFF.

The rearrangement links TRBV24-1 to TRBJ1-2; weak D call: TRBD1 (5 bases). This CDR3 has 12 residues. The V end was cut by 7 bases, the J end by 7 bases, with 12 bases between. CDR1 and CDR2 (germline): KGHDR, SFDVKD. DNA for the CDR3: TGTGCCACCAGGGCAGGGATGGGTGGCTACACCTTC. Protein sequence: CATRAGMGGYTF.

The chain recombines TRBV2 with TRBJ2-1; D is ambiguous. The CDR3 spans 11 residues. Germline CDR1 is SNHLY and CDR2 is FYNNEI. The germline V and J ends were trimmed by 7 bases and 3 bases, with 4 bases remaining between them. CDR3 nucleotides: TGTGCCAGCACCAACTACAATGAGCAGTTCTTC. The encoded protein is CASTNYNEQFF.

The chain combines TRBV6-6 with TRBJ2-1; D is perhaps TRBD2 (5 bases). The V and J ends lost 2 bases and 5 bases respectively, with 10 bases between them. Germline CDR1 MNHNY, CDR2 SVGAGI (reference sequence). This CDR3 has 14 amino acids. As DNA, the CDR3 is TGTGCCAGCAGTTACCCAAGCGGTAACAATGAGCAGTTCTTC. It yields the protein CASSYPSGNNEQFF.

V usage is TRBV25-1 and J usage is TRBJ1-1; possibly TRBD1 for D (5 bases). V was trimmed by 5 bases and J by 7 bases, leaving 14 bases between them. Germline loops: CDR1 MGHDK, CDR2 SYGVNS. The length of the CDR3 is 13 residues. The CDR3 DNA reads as TGTGCCAGCAGTAGCTCCCTTACAGGTGAAGCTTTCTTT. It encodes CASSSSLTGEAFF.

CDR3: CASSAGTGANTEAFF. CDR3 DNA: TGTGCCAGCAGCGCTGGGACAGGGGCGAACACTGAAGCTTTCTTT. The chain combines TRBV9 with TRBJ1-1; 10 bases are shared with TRBD1. The CDR3 covers 15 residues. Germline-derived CDR1 and CDR2 are SGDLS and YYNGEE. V was clipped by 3 bases and J by 1 base; unmatched bases: 3.

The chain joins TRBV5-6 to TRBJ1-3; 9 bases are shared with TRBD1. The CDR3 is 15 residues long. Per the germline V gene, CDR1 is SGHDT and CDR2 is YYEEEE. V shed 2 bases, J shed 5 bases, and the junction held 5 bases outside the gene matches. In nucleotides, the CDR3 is TGTGCCAGCAGCTTCACAGGGGGCTTAAGAAACACCATATATTTT. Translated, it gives CASSFTGGLRNTIYF.

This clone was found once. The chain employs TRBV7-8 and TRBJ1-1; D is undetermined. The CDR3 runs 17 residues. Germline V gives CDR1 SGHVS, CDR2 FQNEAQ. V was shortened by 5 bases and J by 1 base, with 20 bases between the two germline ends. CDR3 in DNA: TGTGCCAGCAGCCCTGGGAGCAGGAGCTATCAGAACACTGAAGCTTTCTTT. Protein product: CASSPGSRSYQNTEAFF.

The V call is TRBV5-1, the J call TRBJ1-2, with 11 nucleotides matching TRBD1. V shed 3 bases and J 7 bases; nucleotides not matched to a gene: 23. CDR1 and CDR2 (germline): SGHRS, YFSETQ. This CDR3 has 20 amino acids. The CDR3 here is CASSSKGGQGVLDRTIGYTF. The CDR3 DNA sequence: TGCGCCAGCAGCTCTAAGGGGGGACAGGGGGTCCTGGACCGCACTATTGGCTACACCTTC.

The CDR3 coding sequence is TGTGCCAGCAAAAATGGCAGGGGGCAGGACGAGCAGTACTTC. The encoded protein is CASKNGRGQDEQYF. This sequence joins TRBV21-1 and TRBJ2-7; the DNA was not used to check the table's D call, TRBD1. TRBV21-1 is an annotated pseudogene. The CDR3 contains 14 residues.

In nucleotides, the CDR3 is TGCGCCAGCAGCTTGGACACGTACTACGAGCAGTACGTC. Amino acids: CASSLDTYYEQYV. J is TRBJ2-7 and V is TRBV5-1; D gene ambiguous. The CDR3 extends over 13 amino acids. Trimming cost V 0 bases and J 3 bases, with 7 bases left between them. CDR1 and CDR2 (germline): SGHRS, YFSETQ.

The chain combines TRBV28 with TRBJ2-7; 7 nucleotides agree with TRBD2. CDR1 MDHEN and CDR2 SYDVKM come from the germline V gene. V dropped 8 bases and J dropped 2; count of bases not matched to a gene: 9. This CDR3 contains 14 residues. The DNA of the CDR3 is TGTGCCAGCGAGGACCGGGACTACGCCTACGAGCAGTACTTC. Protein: CASEDRDYAYEQYF.

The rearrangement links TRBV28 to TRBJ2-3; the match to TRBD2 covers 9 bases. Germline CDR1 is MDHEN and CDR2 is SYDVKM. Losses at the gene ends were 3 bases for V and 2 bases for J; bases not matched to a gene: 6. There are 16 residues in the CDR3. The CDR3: CASSFLAGPLTDTQYF. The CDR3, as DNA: TGTGCCAGCAGTTTCCTAGCGGGGCCCCTCACAGATACGCAGTATTTT.

The CDR3 reads CASSLPGTDTQYF. CDR3 DNA: TGCGCCAGCAGCTTGCCCGGCACAGATACGCAGTATTTT. The V call is TRBV5-1, the J call TRBJ2-3; D unclear. Trimming removed 1 base from V and 1 base from J, with 4 bases in between. Germline V gene sequence: CDR1 SGHRS, CDR2 YFSETQ. The CDR3 sequence is 13 residues long. Supplemented by reference TRBV5-1 and TRBJ2-3, the full variable domain reads KAGVTQTPRYLIKTRGQQVTLSCSPISGHRSVSWYQQTPGQGLQFLFEYFSETQRNKGNFPGRFSGRQFSNSRSEMNVSTLELGDSALYLCASSLPGTDTQYFGPGTRLTVL.

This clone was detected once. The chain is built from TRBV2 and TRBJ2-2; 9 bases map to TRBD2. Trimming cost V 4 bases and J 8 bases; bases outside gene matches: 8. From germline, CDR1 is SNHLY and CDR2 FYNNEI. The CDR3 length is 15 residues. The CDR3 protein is CASSALAGKIGELFF. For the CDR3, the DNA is TGTGCCAGCAGTGCTCTAGCGGGGAAAATTGGGGAGCTGTTTTTT.

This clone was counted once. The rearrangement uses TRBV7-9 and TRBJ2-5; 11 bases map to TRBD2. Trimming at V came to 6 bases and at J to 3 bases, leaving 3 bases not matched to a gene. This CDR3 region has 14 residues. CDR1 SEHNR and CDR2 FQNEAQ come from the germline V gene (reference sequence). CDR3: CASRKGLAEETQYF. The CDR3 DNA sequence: TGTGCCAGCAGGAAGGGACTAGCGGAAGAGACCCAGTACTTC.

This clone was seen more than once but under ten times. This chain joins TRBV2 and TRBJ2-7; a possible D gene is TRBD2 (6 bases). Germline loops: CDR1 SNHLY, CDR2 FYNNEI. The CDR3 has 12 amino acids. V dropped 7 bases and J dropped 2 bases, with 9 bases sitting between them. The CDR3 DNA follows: TGTGCCAGCACGGAGGGACCCTACGAGCAGTACTTC. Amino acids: CASTEGPYEQYF.

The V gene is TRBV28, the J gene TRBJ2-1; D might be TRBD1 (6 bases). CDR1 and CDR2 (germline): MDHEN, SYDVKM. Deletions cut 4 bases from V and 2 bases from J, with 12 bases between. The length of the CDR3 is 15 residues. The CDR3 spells CASSSQGWPYNEQFF. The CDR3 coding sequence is TGTGCCAGCAGTTCACAGGGTTGGCCCTACAATGAGCAGTTCTTC.

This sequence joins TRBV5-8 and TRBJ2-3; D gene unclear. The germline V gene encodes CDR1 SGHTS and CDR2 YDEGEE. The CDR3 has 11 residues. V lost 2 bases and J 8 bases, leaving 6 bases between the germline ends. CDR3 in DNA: TGTGCCAGCAGCTTTGGGCCTACGCAGTATTTT. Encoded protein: CASSFGPTQYF. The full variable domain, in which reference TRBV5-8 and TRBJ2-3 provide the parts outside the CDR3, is EAGVTQSPTHLIKTRGQQATLRCSPISGHTSVYWYQQALGLGLQFLLWYDEGEERNRGNFPPRFSGRQFPNYSSELNVNALELEDSALYLCASSFGPTQYFGPGTRLTVL.

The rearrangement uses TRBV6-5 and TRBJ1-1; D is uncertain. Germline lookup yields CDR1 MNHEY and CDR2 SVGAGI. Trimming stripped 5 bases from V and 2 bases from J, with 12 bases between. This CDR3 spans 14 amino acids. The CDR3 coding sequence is TGTGCCAGCAGTAGTGCCAGAAAAAACACTGAAGCTTTCTTT. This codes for CASSSARKNTEAFF.

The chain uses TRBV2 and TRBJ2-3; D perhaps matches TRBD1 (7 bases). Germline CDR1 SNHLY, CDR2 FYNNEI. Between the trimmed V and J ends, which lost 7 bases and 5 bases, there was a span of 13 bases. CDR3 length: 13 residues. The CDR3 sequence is CASTRGVQDTQYF. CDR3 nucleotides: TGTGCCAGCACCAGGGGGGTGCAAGATACGCAGTATTTT.

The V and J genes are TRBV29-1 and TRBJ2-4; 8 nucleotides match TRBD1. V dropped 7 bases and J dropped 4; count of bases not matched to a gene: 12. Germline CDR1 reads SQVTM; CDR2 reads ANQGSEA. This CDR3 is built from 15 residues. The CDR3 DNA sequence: TGCAGCGCGCACGGGGGCAGGGGGCCTAAAAACATTCAGTACTTC. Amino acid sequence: CSAHGGRGPKNIQYF.

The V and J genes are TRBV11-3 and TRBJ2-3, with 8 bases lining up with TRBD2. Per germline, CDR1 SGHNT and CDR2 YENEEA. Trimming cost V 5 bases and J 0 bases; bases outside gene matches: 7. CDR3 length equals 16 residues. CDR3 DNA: TGTGCCAGCAGCCCCGGACTAGCAACTAGCACAGATACGCAGTATTTT. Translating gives CASSPGLATSTDTQYF.